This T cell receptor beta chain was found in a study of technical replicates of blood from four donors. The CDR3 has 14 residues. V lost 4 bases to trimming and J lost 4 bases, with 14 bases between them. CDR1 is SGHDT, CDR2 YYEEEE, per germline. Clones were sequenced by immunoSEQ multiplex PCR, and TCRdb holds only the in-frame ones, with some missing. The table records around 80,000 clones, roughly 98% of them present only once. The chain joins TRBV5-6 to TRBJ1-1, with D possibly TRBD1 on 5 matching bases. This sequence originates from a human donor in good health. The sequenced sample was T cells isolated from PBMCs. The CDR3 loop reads CASSGAGGTTEAFF. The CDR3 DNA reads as TGTGCCAGCAGCGGGGCGGGGGGGACCACTGAAGCTTTCTTT.